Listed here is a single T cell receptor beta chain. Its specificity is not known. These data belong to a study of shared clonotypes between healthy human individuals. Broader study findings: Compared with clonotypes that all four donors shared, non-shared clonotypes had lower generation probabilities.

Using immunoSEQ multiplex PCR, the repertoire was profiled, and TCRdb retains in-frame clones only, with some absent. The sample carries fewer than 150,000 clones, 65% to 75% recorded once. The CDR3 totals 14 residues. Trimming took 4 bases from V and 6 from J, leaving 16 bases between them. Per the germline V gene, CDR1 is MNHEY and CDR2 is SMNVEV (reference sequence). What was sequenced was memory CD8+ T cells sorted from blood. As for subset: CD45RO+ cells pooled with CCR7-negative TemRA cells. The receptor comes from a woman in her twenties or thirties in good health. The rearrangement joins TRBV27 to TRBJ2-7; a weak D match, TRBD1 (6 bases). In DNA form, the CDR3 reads TGTGCCAGCAGTTACACCGGGACACCGGGCGAGCAGTACTTC. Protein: CASSYTGTPGEQYF.